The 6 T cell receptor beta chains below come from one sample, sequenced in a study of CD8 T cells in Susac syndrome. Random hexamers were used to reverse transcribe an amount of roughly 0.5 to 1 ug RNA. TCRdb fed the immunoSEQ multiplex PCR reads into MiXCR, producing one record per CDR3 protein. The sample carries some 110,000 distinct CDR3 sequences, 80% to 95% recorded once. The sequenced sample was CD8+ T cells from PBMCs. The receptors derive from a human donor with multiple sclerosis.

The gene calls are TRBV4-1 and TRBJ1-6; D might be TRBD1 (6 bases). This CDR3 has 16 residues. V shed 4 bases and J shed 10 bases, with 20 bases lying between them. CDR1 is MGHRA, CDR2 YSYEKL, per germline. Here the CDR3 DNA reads TGCGCCAGCAGCCTCTCCAGCAGGGGTTTGGGGTCACCCCTCCACTTT. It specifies CASSLSSRGLGSPLHF.

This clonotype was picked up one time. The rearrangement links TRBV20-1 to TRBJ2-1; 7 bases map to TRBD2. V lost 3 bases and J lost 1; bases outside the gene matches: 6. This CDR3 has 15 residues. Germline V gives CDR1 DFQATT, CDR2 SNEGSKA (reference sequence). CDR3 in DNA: TGCAGTGCTAGGAATCTAGCGGCTTCCTACAATGAGCAGTTCTTC. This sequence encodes CSARNLAASYNEQFF.

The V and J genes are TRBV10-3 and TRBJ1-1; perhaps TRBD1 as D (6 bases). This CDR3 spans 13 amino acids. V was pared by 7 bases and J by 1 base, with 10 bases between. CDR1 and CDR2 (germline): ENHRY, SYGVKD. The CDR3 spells CAIKGGTNTEAFF. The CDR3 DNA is TGTGCCATCAAGGGGGGGACGAACACTGAAGCTTTCTTT.

CDR3 region: CASSLEWDEKLFF. The CDR3 DNA reads TGTGCCAGCAGCTTAGAATGGGATGAAAAACTGTTTTTT. The rearrangement joins TRBV7-8 to TRBJ1-4; D remains unclear. V was clipped by 1 base and J by 6 bases, with 6 bases between them. The CDR3 runs to 13 residues. Germline V CDR1 and CDR2: SGHVS, FQNEAQ.

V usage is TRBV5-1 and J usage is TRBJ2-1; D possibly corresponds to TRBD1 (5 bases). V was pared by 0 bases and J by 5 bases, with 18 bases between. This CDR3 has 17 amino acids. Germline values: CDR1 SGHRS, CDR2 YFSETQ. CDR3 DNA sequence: TGCGCCAGCAGCTTGGGGCGGTGGACACTCTCTAACAATGAGCAGTTCTTC. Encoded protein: CASSLGRWTLSNNEQFF.

DNA for the CDR3: TGTGCCAGCAGCATAGCGGGGGAGCAGTTCTTC. It translates to CASSIAGEQFF. V is TRBV6-2 or TRBV6-3 and J is TRBJ2-1; the match to TRBD2 covers 8 bases. Germline-derived CDR1 and CDR2 are MNHEY and SVGEGT. The CDR3 spans 11 residues. The V and J ends lost 6 bases and 10 bases, in that order; junction bases with no gene match: 2.